These 8 T cell receptor beta chains came from one sample sequenced in a study of Tregs in tolerant kidney transplant recipients. Clones were read by immunoSEQ multiplex PCR, and TCRdb kept only the in-frame ones, dropping some. The table records approximately 98,000 clones, nearly 90% of them present only once. The specimen comprised CD4+ T cells from blood, sampled before the transplant. These receptors came from a human donor who received a combined kidney and bone marrow transplant.

This rearrangement joins TRBV6-1 to TRBJ1-1; 7 nucleotides agree with TRBD1. This CDR3 spans 13 amino acids. With V trimmed by 6 bases and J by 3 bases, 4 bases remained unmatched. CDR1 and CDR2 from the germline V gene are MNHNS and SASEGT. The CDR3 region is CASRTGQDTEAFF. CDR3 sequence (DNA): TGTGCCAGCAGGACCGGACAGGACACTGAAGCTTTCTTT.

This chain uses TRBV2 with TRBJ1-1; D remains ambiguous. The CDR3 loop spans 14 amino acids. Germline V gene lookup returns CDR1 SNHLY and CDR2 FYNNEI. V shed 1 base and J shed 4 bases, with 10 bases lying between them. CDR3 in DNA: TGTGCCAGCAGTGAAGGACACCAAAGCACTGAAGCTTTCTTT. Translation gives CASSEGHQSTEAFF.

The chain recombines TRBV7-7 with TRBJ2-1, with no clear D. CDR1 is SSHAT and CDR2 is FNYEAQ in the germline V gene (reference sequence). This CDR3 is built from 13 residues. Trimming cost V 4 bases and J 9 bases, with 13 bases left between them. CDR3 protein: CASSSDRVGEQFF. The DNA for the CDR3 is TGTGCCAGCAGCTCTGACCGGGTGGGTGAGCAGTTCTTC.

This clone occurred once. The gene calls are TRBV5-5 and TRBJ1-4; a possible D gene is TRBD1 (5 bases). With 1 base removed from V and 7 bases from J, the gap between germline ends came to 17 bases. CDR3 length: 16 amino acids. Germline CDR1 reads SGHKS; CDR2 reads YYEKEE (reference sequence). This CDR3 is CASSLFLRQGGEKLFF. Here the CDR3 DNA reads TGTGCCAGCAGCTTGTTCCTTCGGCAGGGTGGTGAAAAACTGTTTTTT.

This sequence joins TRBV19 and TRBJ2-7; 11 bases are shared with TRBD1. Per germline, CDR1 LNHDA and CDR2 SQIVND (reference sequence). The CDR3 extends over 15 amino acids. Trimming removed 6 bases from V and 5 bases from J; junction bases left unmatched: 9. The CDR3 DNA sequence: TGTGCCAGTAGCCTGGGACAGGGGGTTCTTCACGAGCAGTACTTC. It is translated as CASSLGQGVLHEQYF.

The rearrangement uses TRBV13 and TRBJ1-1, with 8 nucleotides matching TRBD1. The V and J ends lost 6 bases and 3 bases, in that order; junction bases with no gene match: 6. Germline CDR1 is PRHDT and CDR2 is FYEKMQ (reference sequence). CDR3 size: 14 residues. For the CDR3, the DNA is TGTGCCAGCAGTTACGTCAGGGGGCACACTGAAGCTTTCTTT. This sequence encodes CASSYVRGHTEAFF.

The chain is built from TRBV19 and TRBJ1-1; 7 nucleotides agree with TRBD1. The CDR3 has 13 amino acids. The junction had 7 bases not matched to a gene; V was cut back by 1 base and J by 11 bases. Germline values: CDR1 LNHDA, CDR2 SQIVND (reference sequence). CDR3 loop: CASSIVGRGAAFF. The DNA of the CDR3 is TGTGCCAGTAGTATAGTGGGCAGGGGGGCGGCTTTCTTT.

The rearrangement uses TRBV5-4 and TRBJ1-2; 8 bases map to TRBD1. The germline V gene encodes CDR1 SGHNT and CDR2 YYREEE (reference sequence). This CDR3 comprises 17 residues. The ends lost 4 bases at V and 5 bases at J; junction bases unmatched: 16. The CDR3 DNA sequence: TGTGCCAGCAGCCCGGCCGGGACAGGCCTTTTGGGGTATGGCTACACCTTC. This codes for CASSPAGTGLLGYGYTF.